Listed below are T cell receptor beta chains from one sample, sequenced in a study of T cell responses to AZD1222 COVID-19 vaccine. Libraries were prepared by immunoSEQ multiplex PCR; TCRdb keeps only in-frame clonotypes and omits some of them. The table lists about 140,000 clones, 86% of them singletons. The sequenced sample was peripheral blood, obtained 28 days after the second AZD1222 dose. Source of these receptors: an adult who received the AZD1222 COVID-19 vaccine. Both conserved end residues are part of each CDR3. A D gene is named only where the DNA matches it firmly. Clone size is stated in some rows and not others, as once, few, many or a class when expanded.

d_call	v_call	clone_size	j_call	cdr3_aa	cdr3_nt
NA	TRBV30	NA	TRBJ1-6	CAGGRQNSPLHF	TGTGCCGGGGGACGTCAGAATTCACCCCTCCACTTT
NA	TRBV7-2	NA	TRBJ1-4	CASSLGGVNEKLFF	TGTGCCAGCAGCTTAGGGGGGGTTAATGAAAAACTGTTTTTT
TRBD1	TRBV4-2	NA	TRBJ1-1	CASSQGQGTGTEAFF	TGTGCCAGCAGCCAAGGACAGGGAACGGGCACTGAAGCTTTCTTT
TRBD2	TRBV5-4	NA	TRBJ2-1	CASSLGTSARGNEQFF	TGTGCCAGCAGCTTGGGGACTAGCGCTAGGGGCAATGAGCAGTTCTTC
NA	TRBV7-9	NA	TRBJ1-3	CASSLDTGSGRANTIYF	TGTGCCAGCAGCTTAGATACAGGGTCAGGGAGAGCAAACACCATATATTTT
NA	TRBV3-1/TRBV3-2	NA	TRBJ1-5	CASSSGGGGNQPQHF	TGTGCCAGCAGCTCGGGCGGGGGAGGTAATCAGCCCCAGCATTTT
TRBD2	TRBV6-1	NA	TRBJ2-2	CASSEPGLAGHNTGELFF	TGTGCCAGCAGTGAACCAGGACTAGCGGGACATAACACCGGGGAGCTGTTTTTT
NA	TRBV7-2	NA	TRBJ1-1	CASSLNGMNTEAFF	TGTGCCAGCAGCTTAAACGGCATGAACACTGAAGCTTTCTTT
NA	TRBV4-1	NA	TRBJ1-3	CASSQDPNRPGSGNTIYF	TGCGCCAGCAGCCAAGACCCGAATAGGCCTGGCTCTGGAAACACCATATATTTT
NA	TRBV2	NA	TRBJ2-5	CASSERLAQETQYF	TGTGCCAGCAGTGAGCGGCTAGCGCAAGAGACCCAGTACTTC
NA	TRBV2	NA	TRBJ1-5	CASSERASNQPQHF	TGTGCCAGCAGTGAACGGGCTAGCAATCAGCCCCAGCATTTT
NA	TRBV27	NA	TRBJ1-6	CASSLIGPGQSPLHF	TGTGCCAGCAGTTTAATCGGGCCAGGGCAATCACCCCTCCACTTT
NA	TRBV10-2	NA	TRBJ1-6	CASSEAGRTSPLHF	TGCGCCAGCAGTGAGGCGGGCAGAACCTCACCCCTCCACTTT
NA	TRBV6-5	NA	TRBJ1-3	CASSYISGNTIYF	TGTGCCAGCAGTTACATTTCTGGAAACACCATATATTTT
TRBD1	TRBV6-1	NA	TRBJ2-1	CASSEETGTVNEQFF	TGTGCCAGCAGTGAGGAGACAGGGACCGTAAATGAGCAGTTCTTC
NA	TRBV21-1	NA	TRBJ2-2	CASSKVTGELFF	TGTGCCAGCAGCAAGGTCACCGGGGAGCTGTTTTTT
NA	TRBV12-3/TRBV12-4	NA	TRBJ2-3	CASSLGTQYF	TGTGCCAGCAGTTTGGGGACGCAGTATTTT
TRBD1	TRBV28	NA	TRBJ1-1	CASSLEAGGKKNTEAFF	TGTGCCAGCAGTTTAGAGGCAGGGGGGAAGAAGAACACTGAAGCTTTCTTT
NA	TRBV7-9	NA	TRBJ1-1	CASSPYGATSTEAFF	TGTGCCAGCAGCCCATACGGGGCAACGTCCACTGAAGCTTTCTTT
TRBD2	TRBV11-3	NA	TRBJ2-3	CASSRISGDTDTQYF	TGTGCCAGCAGCAGAATTAGCGGGGACACAGATACGCAGTATTTT
NA	TRBV6-5	once	TRBJ2-5	CASSYWSQPETQYF	TGTGCCAGCAGTTACTGGTCACAACCAGAGACCCAGTACTTC
NA	TRBV5-4	NA	TRBJ1-1	CASSPGGNTEAFF	TGTGCCAGCAGCCCCGGGGGGAACACTGAAGCTTTCTTT
NA	TRBV19	NA	TRBJ1-1	CASNVGPGTEAFF	TGTGCCAGTAATGTGGGGCCCGGCACTGAAGCTTTCTTT
NA	TRBV5-1	NA	TRBJ1-2	CASSPGGTQLDGYTF	TGCGCCAGCAGCCCCGGGGGCACTCAACTTGATGGCTACACCTTC
TRBD2	TRBV7-8	NA	TRBJ2-7	CASSLVRTSGPTYEQYF	TGTGCCAGCAGCTTAGTTCGTACTAGCGGGCCAACCTACGAGCAGTACTTC
NA	TRBV4-2	NA	TRBJ2-7	CASSQGPGYEQYF	TGTGCCAGCAGCCAAGGTCCCGGCTACGAGCAGTACTTC
TRBD2	TRBV2	NA	TRBJ2-1	CASDWLAGGNEQFF	TGTGCCAGCGACTGGCTAGCGGGGGGGAATGAGCAGTTCTTC
TRBD2	TRBV3-1/TRBV3-2	NA	TRBJ2-5	CASRGGSLETQYF	TGTGCCAGTCGCGGGGGGTCTCTGGAGACCCAGTACTTC
TRBD2	TRBV7-9	NA	TRBJ2-7	CASRAGTSATSYEQYF	TGTGCCAGCAGGGCCGGGACTAGCGCAACGTCCTACGAGCAGTACTTC
TRBD1	TRBV5-3	NA	TRBJ2-7	CARSSPGQHYEQYF	TGTGCCAGAAGCTCCCCGGGACAGCACTACGAGCAGTACTTC
TRBD1	TRBV3-1/TRBV3-2	NA	TRBJ1-1	CASSRAGGTEAFF	TGTGCCAGCAGCCGTGCAGGGGGGACTGAAGCTTTCTTT
TRBD2	TRBV9	NA	TRBJ2-1	CASSVVGGRENEQFF	TGTGCCAGCAGCGTAGTAGGCGGGAGGGAGAATGAGCAGTTCTTC